What follows is one T cell receptor beta chain and its context. Its antigen is as yet unknown. Measured with immunoSEQ multiplex PCR; TCRdb has only the in-frame clones, and not every one. The sample has about 69,000 clones, around four fifths seen once. This entry belongs to a study of T cell responses to AZD1222 COVID-19 vaccine. Study-level points and caveats: Most donors were white British, females outnumbered males, and clonal diversity was possibly underestimated. Every sample of the repertoires postdated the peak T cell response.

CDR1 is LGHDT, CDR2 YNNKEL, per germline (reference sequence). The CDR3 contains 14 residues. V was pared by 2 bases and J by 2 bases, with 10 bases between. Some second doses came at about 4 weeks and others at about 12 weeks; these were pooled. This clonotype was obtained from an adult who received the AZD1222 COVID-19 vaccine. The genes are TRBV3-1 (or the pseudogene TRBV3-2) and TRBJ2-7, with D possibly TRBD1 on 5 matching bases. Sequences were derived from peripheral blood, sampled 28 days after the second AZD1222 dose. CDR3 in amino acids: CASSQPRAPYEQYF. DNA for the CDR3: TGTGCCAGCAGCCAACCCAGGGCCCCCTACGAGCAGTACTTC.